Below, one T cell receptor beta chain is given with its context. It was cDNA, reverse transcribed from extracted RNA, that served as the sequencing template. The method was immunoSEQ multiplex PCR; TCRdb's version includes in-frame clones alone and lacks a portion of them. Of under 350,000 clones listed, roughly 50% are singletons. Treatment defined: oral pan-JAK inhibitor, 5-10 mg twice daily. These data belong to a study of CD8+ T cells in alopecia areata. CDR1 and CDR2 (germline): SGHNT, YENEEA. CDR3 length: 14 residues. With 3 bases clipped from V and 5 bases from J, the junction kept 3 bases outside the gene matches.

The source material was CD4+ T cells sorted from blood, sampled at week 24, from a patient treated with tofacitinib. The chain couples TRBV11-3 to TRBJ2-1; 8 nucleotides line up with TRBD1. The receptor was derived from a human donor with alopecia areata. For the CDR3, the DNA is TGTGCCAGCAGCTTGGGGGACAGGAACAATGAGCAGTTCTTC. It yields the protein CASSLGDRNNEQFF. The whole variable domain, filled in from reference TRBV11-3 and TRBJ2-1, reads EAGVVQSPRYKIIEKKQPVAFWCNPISGHNTLYWYLQNLGQGPELLIRYENEEAVDDSQLPKDRFSAERLKGVDSTLKIQPAELGDSAVYLCASSLGDRNNEQFFGPGTRLTVL.